This is a list of T cell receptor beta chains from one sample in a study of shared clonotypes between healthy human individuals. TCRdb's table, derived via immunoSEQ multiplex PCR, lists solely in-frame clones and lacks some. This sample has 2 million to 2.5 million clones; more than 85% occur once, and the top ten carry 0.36%. Sequencing used naive CD4+ T cells from PBMCs. Every receptor here comes from a young man in good health. Some clones in this sample may be carry-over from other donors' samples. Both conserved end residues are part of each CDR3. D genes are given only for firm matches. Clone size is stated in some rows and not others, as once, few, many or a class when expanded.

D gene: -
V gene: TRBV4-3
J gene: TRBJ1-4
clone size: -
CDR3 protein: CASSQDGEKLFF
CDR3 DNA: TGCGCCAGCAGCCAAGATGGGGAAAAACTGTTTTTT

D gene: -
V gene: TRBV30
J gene: TRBJ1-5
clone size: -
CDR3 protein: CAWSSGGQTNQPQHF
CDR3 DNA: TGTGCCTGGAGTAGTGGTGGACAAACCAATCAGCCCCAGCATTTT

D gene: -
V gene: TRBV5-6
J gene: TRBJ2-5
clone size: -
CDR3 protein: CASSQIRGRRETQYF
CDR3 DNA: TGTGCCAGCAGCCAGATCAGGGGTAGGCGAGAGACCCAGTACTTC

D gene: -
V gene: TRBV4-1
J gene: TRBJ2-1
clone size: -
CDR3 protein: CASVRTNGGNEQFF
CDR3 DNA: TGCGCCAGCGTCCGGACCAACGGGGGCAATGAGCAGTTCTTC

D gene: -
V gene: TRBV29-1
J gene: TRBJ2-1
clone size: -
CDR3 protein: CSSGHRLAYNEQFF
CDR3 DNA: TGCAGCTCCGGCCACAGGTTAGCCTACAATGAGCAGTTCTTC

D gene: -
V gene: TRBV7-2
J gene: TRBJ2-3
clone size: -
CDR3 protein: CASSPGLASDTQYF
CDR3 DNA: TGTGCCAGCAGCCCGGGACTCGCCTCTGATACGCAGTATTTT

D gene: TRBD1
V gene: TRBV5-6
J gene: TRBJ1-2
clone size: once
CDR3 protein: CASSWRAGGGSGYTF
CDR3 DNA: TGTGCCAGCAGCTGGCGGGCAGGGGGCGGCTCTGGCTACACCTTC

D gene: TRBD1
V gene: TRBV7-9
J gene: TRBJ1-3
clone size: -
CDR3 protein: CASSDSRGTGNTIYF
CDR3 DNA: TGTGCCAGCAGCGACTCCAGGGGGACTGGAAACACCATATATTTT

D gene: -
V gene: TRBV28
J gene: TRBJ1-1
clone size: -
CDR3 protein: CASGIAQSTEAFF
CDR3 DNA: TGTGCCTCCGGCATTGCACAAAGCACTGAAGCTTTCTTT

D gene: -
V gene: TRBV6-1
J gene: TRBJ1-2
clone size: -
CDR3 protein: CATRLGGGVSYTF
CDR3 DNA: TGTGCCACCAGGCTTGGGGGCGGTGTGAGCTACACCTTC

D gene: -
V gene: TRBV11-3
J gene: TRBJ2-2
clone size: -
CDR3 protein: CASSPGPQANTGELFF
CDR3 DNA: TGTGCCAGCAGCCCGGGGCCTCAGGCGAACACCGGGGAGCTGTTTTTT

D gene: -
V gene: TRBV18
J gene: TRBJ2-6
clone size: -
CDR3 protein: CASSPPVFSGANVLTF
CDR3 DNA: TGTGCCAGCTCACCCCCCGTGTTCTCTGGGGCCAACGTCCTGACTTTC

D gene: -
V gene: TRBV2
J gene: TRBJ2-5
clone size: -
CDR3 protein: CASNRDTHSQYF
CDR3 DNA: TGTGCCAGCAACCGGGACACCCACTCCCAGTACTTC

D gene: TRBD1
V gene: TRBV27
J gene: TRBJ2-2
clone size: -
CDR3 protein: CASSLWGQGYTGELFF
CDR3 DNA: TGTGCCAGCAGTTTATGGGGACAGGGGTACACCGGGGAGCTGTTTTTT

D gene: TRBD2
V gene: TRBV6-4
J gene: TRBJ2-1
clone size: -
CDR3 protein: CASSQEGLAGGGEQFF
CDR3 DNA: TGTGCCAGCAGCCAGGAGGGACTAGCGGGAGGGGGTGAGCAGTTCTTC

D gene: -
V gene: TRBV11-2
J gene: TRBJ1-2
clone size: -
CDR3 protein: CASSLTDSLPNYGYTF
CDR3 DNA: TGTGCCAGCAGCCTAACTGACAGCCTCCCTAACTATGGCTACACCTTC

D gene: TRBD2
V gene: TRBV5-5
J gene: TRBJ2-7
clone size: -
CDR3 protein: CASSLAGGGSYEQYF
CDR3 DNA: TGTGCCAGCAGCTTGGCTGGCGGGGGCTCCTACGAGCAGTACTTC

D gene: -
V gene: TRBV4-1
J gene: TRBJ2-1
clone size: once
CDR3 protein: CASSQTIRATSYNEQFF
CDR3 DNA: TGCGCCAGCAGCCAGACCATCAGGGCAACCTCCTACAATGAGCAGTTCTTC

D gene: -
V gene: TRBV5-6
J gene: TRBJ1-5
clone size: -
CDR3 protein: CASSSRGSQPQHF
CDR3 DNA: TGTGCCAGCAGCTCTAGGGGGAGTCAGCCCCAGCATTTT

D gene: -
V gene: TRBV7-2
J gene: TRBJ2-7
clone size: -
CDR3 protein: CASSLTSADSYEQYF
CDR3 DNA: TGTGCCAGCAGCTTAACCAGCGCCGACTCCTACGAGCAGTACTTC

D gene: -
V gene: TRBV9
J gene: TRBJ2-3
clone size: -
CDR3 protein: CASSPTAGDTQYF
CDR3 DNA: TGTGCCAGCAGCCCCACGGCGGGAGATACGCAGTATTTT

D gene: -
V gene: TRBV7-3
J gene: TRBJ2-5
clone size: -
CDR3 protein: CASSLRGTAQETQYF
CDR3 DNA: TGTGCCAGCAGCTTAAGGGGGACGGCTCAAGAGACCCAGTACTTC

D gene: -
V gene: TRBV11-3
J gene: TRBJ1-4
clone size: -
CDR3 protein: CASSNLGDATNEKLFF
CDR3 DNA: TGTGCCAGCAGCAATTTGGGGGATGCAACTAATGAAAAACTGTTTTTT

D gene: TRBD1
V gene: TRBV7-9
J gene: TRBJ2-7
clone size: -
CDR3 protein: CASSSAGGGAGEQYF
CDR3 DNA: TGTGCCAGCAGCTCAGCAGGGGGTGGGGCCGGGGAGCAGTACTTC

D gene: -
V gene: TRBV4-1
J gene: TRBJ2-5
clone size: -
CDR3 protein: CASSQDQSQAGETQYF
CDR3 DNA: TGCGCCAGCAGCCAAGATCAGTCCCAGGCCGGGGAGACCCAGTACTTC

D gene: -
V gene: TRBV4-1
J gene: TRBJ2-7
clone size: once
CDR3 protein: CASSQPARASYEQYF
CDR3 DNA: TGCGCCAGCAGCCAACCCGCGAGAGCCAGTTACGAGCAGTACTTC

D gene: TRBD1
V gene: TRBV5-6
J gene: TRBJ2-3
clone size: -
CDR3 protein: CASSLLQGATDTQYF
CDR3 DNA: TGTGCCAGCAGCTTGTTGCAGGGGGCTACAGATACGCAGTATTTT

D gene: -
V gene: TRBV5-4
J gene: TRBJ2-7
clone size: -
CDR3 protein: CASSLARSYEQYF
CDR3 DNA: TGTGCCAGCAGCTTGGCGCGGTCCTACGAGCAGTACTTC

D gene: -
V gene: TRBV5-4
J gene: TRBJ1-2
clone size: -
CDR3 protein: CASSLGRATDRGGYTF
CDR3 DNA: TGTGCCAGCAGCTTGGGAAGGGCGACCGACCGGGGAGGCTACACCTTC

D gene: -
V gene: TRBV28
J gene: TRBJ1-1
clone size: -
CDR3 protein: CASSLRMNTEAFF
CDR3 DNA: TGTGCCAGCAGCCTGAGAATGAACACTGAAGCTTTCTTT

D gene: TRBD2
V gene: TRBV10-3
J gene: TRBJ2-7
clone size: -
CDR3 protein: CATRPNVAGGPGEQYF
CDR3 DNA: TGTGCCACCCGTCCCAATGTAGCGGGAGGGCCAGGCGAGCAGTACTTC

D gene: -
V gene: TRBV20-1
J gene: TRBJ1-6
clone size: -
CDR3 protein: CSARQNSPLHF
CDR3 DNA: TGCAGTGCTAGACAGAATTCACCCCTCCACTTT

D gene: -
V gene: TRBV7-9
J gene: TRBJ2-3
clone size: -
CDR3 protein: CASSFQSAERGGTDTQYF
CDR3 DNA: TGTGCCAGCAGCTTTCAAAGCGCCGAGAGAGGTGGGACAGATACGCAGTATTTT

D gene: -
V gene: TRBV30
J gene: TRBJ2-1
clone size: -
CDR3 protein: CAWSVGASNEQFF
CDR3 DNA: TGTGCCTGGAGTGTCGGTGCGTCCAATGAGCAGTTCTTC

D gene: -
V gene: TRBV9
J gene: TRBJ1-1
clone size: few
CDR3 protein: CASSVAARGTEAFF
CDR3 DNA: TGTGCCAGCAGCGTAGCCGCCCGGGGAACTGAAGCTTTCTTT

D gene: TRBD2
V gene: TRBV14
J gene: TRBJ2-7
clone size: -
CDR3 protein: CASSYLAVSSYEQYF
CDR3 DNA: TGTGCCAGCAGCTACCTAGCGGTGAGCTCCTACGAGCAGTACTTC

D gene: -
V gene: TRBV7-8
J gene: TRBJ2-2
clone size: few
CDR3 protein: CASSLRTANTGELFF
CDR3 DNA: TGTGCCAGCAGCTTAAGGACAGCGAACACCGGGGAGCTGTTTTTT

D gene: -
V gene: TRBV18
J gene: TRBJ2-7
clone size: -
CDR3 protein: CASTATAGTDYEQYF
CDR3 DNA: TGTGCCAGCACTGCCACTGCGGGGACAGACTACGAGCAGTACTTC

D gene: -
V gene: TRBV18
J gene: TRBJ2-7
clone size: -
CDR3 protein: CASSPWDSDYEQYF
CDR3 DNA: TGTGCCAGCTCACCCTGGGACTCTGACTACGAGCAGTACTTC

D gene: TRBD1
V gene: TRBV27
J gene: TRBJ1-5
clone size: -
CDR3 protein: CASRDGTDLSNQPQHF
CDR3 DNA: TGTGCCAGCAGGGACGGGACAGATCTTAGCAATCAGCCCCAGCATTTT

D gene: -
V gene: TRBV7-9
J gene: TRBJ1-1
clone size: -
CDR3 protein: CASSLRQASEAFF
CDR3 DNA: TGTGCCAGCAGCTTACGACAGGCGTCGGAAGCTTTCTTT

D gene: -
V gene: TRBV11-3
J gene: TRBJ2-2
clone size: -
CDR3 protein: CASSLGFGELFF
CDR3 DNA: TGTGCCAGCAGCTTGGGTTTCGGGGAGCTGTTTTTT

D gene: TRBD1
V gene: TRBV28
J gene: TRBJ1-5
clone size: -
CDR3 protein: CASSLYGRGNQPQHF
CDR3 DNA: TGTGCCAGCAGTTTATATGGCAGGGGGAATCAGCCCCAGCATTTT

D gene: -
V gene: TRBV10-3
J gene: TRBJ2-1
clone size: -
CDR3 protein: CAITRGGAAFDNEQFF
CDR3 DNA: TGTGCCATCACCCGAGGGGGGGCGGCCTTCGACAATGAGCAGTTCTTC

D gene: TRBD1
V gene: TRBV11-2
J gene: TRBJ2-7
clone size: -
CDR3 protein: CASSEDRGRNEQYF
CDR3 DNA: TGTGCCAGCAGCGAGGACAGGGGGCGCAACGAGCAGTACTTC

D gene: -
V gene: TRBV5-1
J gene: TRBJ2-7
clone size: -
CDR3 protein: CASSPLRSSYEQYF
CDR3 DNA: TGCGCCAGCAGCCCCCTGAGGAGCTCCTACGAGCAGTACTTC

D gene: -
V gene: TRBV7-2
J gene: TRBJ2-1
clone size: -
CDR3 protein: CASSLEGLGGYISNEQFF
CDR3 DNA: TGTGCCAGCAGCTTAGAAGGCCTTGGCGGTTACATTTCCAATGAGCAGTTCTTC

D gene: -
V gene: TRBV5-4
J gene: TRBJ2-3
clone size: -
CDR3 protein: CASSLGSAGGGEDTQYF
CDR3 DNA: TGTGCCAGCAGCTTGGGGTCGGCAGGGGGAGGTGAGGATACGCAGTATTTT

D gene: -
V gene: TRBV9
J gene: TRBJ2-3
clone size: once
CDR3 protein: CASSVALPDTQYF
CDR3 DNA: TGTGCCAGCAGCGTAGCCCTGCCAGATACGCAGTATTTT

D gene: -
V gene: TRBV6-1
J gene: TRBJ1-3
clone size: -
CDR3 protein: CASRGAGGSGNTIYF
CDR3 DNA: TGTGCCAGCAGGGGGGCTGGGGGTTCGGGAAACACCATATATTTT

D gene: -
V gene: TRBV6-5
J gene: TRBJ1-1
clone size: -
CDR3 protein: CASRSQVVTEAFF
CDR3 DNA: TGTGCCAGCCGTTCGCAAGTTGTGACTGAAGCTTTCTTT

D gene: TRBD2
V gene: TRBV28
J gene: TRBJ2-2
clone size: -
CDR3 protein: CASNRTPWTSGRAWAGELFF
CDR3 DNA: TGTGCCAGCAATCGGACACCTTGGACTAGCGGGAGGGCATGGGCCGGGGAGCTGTTTTTT

D gene: -
V gene: TRBV19
J gene: TRBJ2-7
clone size: -
CDR3 protein: CASSIRGGRRYPSEQYF
CDR3 DNA: TGTGCCAGTAGTATCAGGGGTGGACGACGCTATCCCAGCGAGCAGTACTTC

D gene: -
V gene: TRBV18
J gene: TRBJ2-4
clone size: many
CDR3 protein: CASSPPRSKNIQYF
CDR3 DNA: TGTGCCAGCTCACCACCGCGGTCCAAAAACATTCAGTACTTC